This T cell receptor (beta chain) was sequenced during a study of T-cell reconstitution after alpha-beta-depleted transplantation in children. Unique molecular identifiers featured in how the TCRbeta library was prepared. TCRdb redid the calling of the PCR reads with MiXCR, one entry per CDR3 protein. Here the sample spans about 610,000 distinct CDR3 sequences, roughly 10% being singletons. The CDR3 has 16 residues. The junction had 4 bases not matched to a gene; V was cut back by 0 bases and J by 4 bases. From germline, CDR1 is DFQATT and CDR2 SNEGSKA (reference sequence). This clonotype was found many times.

The chain uses TRBV20-1 and TRBJ2-1; 12 positions match TRBD2. The sample here was PBMCs from the stem cell graft donor, taken from the stem cell graft. The receptor's source is a human donor who donated a stem cell graft to a child with acute myeloid leukemia. CDR3 DNA sequence: TGCAGTGCTAGAGATGGAGGGACTAGCGGGTACAATGAGCAGTTCTTC. This gives the protein CSARDGGTSGYNEQFF.